Shown below are 27 T cell receptor beta chains from a single sample sequenced in a study of human T cells and chemical hapten exposure. TCRdb reprocessed the RACE reads with MiXCR, giving one entry per CDR3 protein. Here the sample spans about 340,000 distinct CDR3 sequences, approximately 6.9% being singletons. Documented time point: patch test 1, 2 weeks after DPC sensitization. Stated treatment: therapeutic diphenylcyclopropenone sensitization with weekly scalp DPC. The source material was whole blood, sampled in connection with sensitization to the hapten diphenylcyclopropenone (DPC). Receptors were obtained from a woman between 18 and 30 years old with alopecia areata. Some clones in this sample may be carry-over from other donors' samples.

The rearrangement joins TRBV4-2 to TRBJ1-6; the D is unclear. The CDR3 has 16 amino acids. Germline CDR1 and CDR2: LGHNA and YNFKEQ. V was pared by 0 bases and J by 7 bases, with 13 bases between. Here the CDR3 DNA reads TGTGCCAGCAGCCAAGAAGCAGCCGGCAGCAATTCACCCCTCCACTTT. Its translation is CASSQEAAGSNSPLHF.

This clonotype appeared a few times. This chain links TRBV7-9 with TRBJ1-6; 8 nucleotides line up with TRBD1. The CDR3 is 15 residues long. Germline-derived CDR1 and CDR2 are SEHNR and FQNEAQ (reference sequence). V lost 1 base to trimming and J lost 5 bases; unmatched junction nucleotides: 1. This chain's CDR3 is CASSLGTGNNSPLHF. For the CDR3, the DNA is TGTGCCAGCAGCTTAGGGACAGGGAATAATTCACCCCTCCACTTT.

In this sample, this clonotype turned up a few times. V and J are TRBV7-2 and TRBJ2-1; unclear D gene. The CDR3 sequence is 12 residues long. Germline lookup yields CDR1 SGHTA and CDR2 FQGNSA. V was trimmed by 1 base and J by 8 bases, leaving 6 bases between them. This CDR3 is CASSLVLDEQFF. CDR3 nucleotide sequence: TGTGCCAGCAGCTTAGTTCTCGATGAGCAGTTCTTC.

V and J are TRBV6-2 or TRBV6-3 and TRBJ1-2; 7 bases map to TRBD1. The ends lost 6 bases at V and 6 bases at J; junction bases unmatched: 13. CDR1 is MNHEY, CDR2 SVGEGT, per germline. This CDR3 comprises 15 residues. The CDR3 DNA reads as TGTGCCAGCAGCAGGACAGGAGGACAATCGCATGGCTACACCTTC. The encoded protein is CASSRTGGQSHGYTF.

In its sample, this clonotype was seen a few times. The CDR3 DNA follows: TGTGCCAGCAGCTCCGGAGGGATTTCCTACAATGAGCAGTTCTTC. It translates to CASSSGGISYNEQFF. The chain carries TRBV9 and TRBJ2-1; TRBD2 might be the D (6 bases). The V gene lost 4 bases and the J gene lost 1 base, with 12 bases spanning the gap. This CDR3 is 15 amino acids long. The germline gives CDR1 SGDLS, CDR2 YYNGEE.

This clonotype was found a few times. The chain combines TRBV4-1 with TRBJ2-5, with 8 bases matching TRBD2. Germline lookup yields CDR1 MGHRA and CDR2 YSYEKL. The CDR3 extends over 16 amino acids. The trim removed 0 bases at V and 5 bases at J, leaving 8 bases unmatched. CDR3 nucleotide sequence: TGCGCCAGCAGCCAAGACTTCCGGGGGGGCCCCGAGACCCAGTACTTC. Translating gives CASSQDFRGGPETQYF.

A few counts support this clonotype. At one of its ends the junction is not consistent with the germline gene, which may arise from a read error. V usage is TRBV7-7 and J usage is TRBJ2-3; D unresolved. The V gene's germline CDR1 is SSHAT and CDR2 FNYEAQ (reference sequence). This CDR3 is built from 13 residues. For the CDR3, the DNA is TGTGCTAGCAGCCGCGAACTCACAGATACGCAGTATTTT. Protein: CASSRELTDTQYF.

The rearrangement joins TRBV28 to TRBJ1-4; no clear D gene. The CDR3 is 15 amino acids. V lost 7 bases and J 7 bases, leaving 19 bases between the germline ends. Germline assignment: CDR1 MDHEN and CDR2 SYDVKM. This chain's CDR3 is CASIYSLGGGEKLFF. DNA of the CDR3: TGTGCCAGCATTTATTCTTTGGGAGGTGGTGAAAAACTGTTTTTT.

This clonotype has ten or more counts. The chain couples TRBV6-6 to TRBJ1-4; D remains ambiguous. This CDR3 contains 12 residues. The germline CDR1 and CDR2 sequences are MNHNY and SVGAGI (reference sequence). With 4 bases removed from V and 4 bases from J, the gap between germline ends came to 4 bases. CDR3 bases: TGTGCCAGCAGTTTCCTTAATGAAAAACTGTTTTTT. Protein: CASSFLNEKLFF.

V usage is TRBV3-1 and J usage is TRBJ1-6; 8 positions agree with TRBD1. V shed 1 base, J shed 7 bases, and the junction held 3 bases outside the gene matches. The CDR3 sequence is 15 residues long. Germline V gene lookup returns CDR1 LGHDT and CDR2 YNNKEL (reference sequence). The CDR3 sequence is CASSQGTGYNSPLHF. CDR3 in DNA: TGTGCCAGCAGCCAAGGGACAGGGTACAATTCACCCCTCCACTTT. Based on the CDR3 plus reference TRBV3-1 and TRBJ1-6, the full variable domain is DTAVSQTPKYLVTQMGNDKSIKCEQNLGHDTMYWYKQDSKKFLKIMFSYNNKELIINETVPNRFSPKSPDKAHLNLHINSLELGDSAVYFCASSQGTGYNSPLHFGNGTRLTVT.

The table lists this clonotype with a few counts. The gene calls are TRBV20-1 and TRBJ1-1; D is possibly TRBD1 (6 bases). Trimming pared 5 bases from V and 5 bases from J, leaving 6 bases between. Germline assignment: CDR1 DFQATT and CDR2 SNEGSKA (reference sequence). This CDR3 spans 10 amino acids. The CDR3 DNA reads as TGCAGTGCTGGACAGACTGAAGCTTTCTTT. It specifies CSAGQTEAFF.

The rearrangement uses TRBV24-1 and TRBJ2-3; TRBD1 aligns across 10 bases. In germline, CDR1 is KGHDR, CDR2 SFDVKD. V shed 9 bases, J shed 0 bases, and the junction held 2 bases outside the gene matches. This CDR3 is 14 amino acids long. The CDR3 DNA sequence: TGTGCCACCGGGGGACAGGGGAGCACAGATACGCAGTATTTT. Its protein is CATGGQGSTDTQYF.

V and J are TRBV6-2 or TRBV6-3 and TRBJ1-5; D possibly corresponds to TRBD1 (5 bases). Looked up from germline, CDR1 is MNHEY and CDR2 is SVGEGT. Trimming took 11 bases from V and 2 from J, leaving 10 bases between them. The CDR3 is 12 residues long. The CDR3 sequence is CAHGAGNQPQHF. CDR3 nucleotide sequence: TGTGCCCACGGGGCCGGCAATCAGCCCCAGCATTTT.

This clonotype has ten or more counts. V gene TRBV27 combines with J gene TRBJ1-1, with 7 bases that match TRBD1. V lost 5 bases, J lost 7 bases, and 10 bases stayed unmatched. Germline CDR1 MNHEY, CDR2 SMNVEV (reference sequence). This CDR3 has 14 amino acids. The chain's CDR3 is CASSQRGQENEAFF. The CDR3 nucleotides are TGTGCCAGCAGTCAGCGTGGACAGGAGAATGAAGCTTTCTTT.

This clonotype was seen repeatedly, ten times or more. V usage is TRBV7-9 and J usage is TRBJ1-1, with TRBD1 identical over 9 bases. Germline values: CDR1 SEHNR, CDR2 FQNEAQ (reference sequence). Trimming at V came to 5 bases and at J to 4 bases, leaving 5 bases not matched to a gene. This CDR3 region has 14 residues. CDR3 protein: CASSPQGAFTEAFF. The CDR3, as DNA: TGTGCCAGCAGCCCACAGGGGGCTTTCACTGAAGCTTTCTTT. The entire variable domain, with the rest obtained from reference TRBV7-9 and TRBJ1-1, is as follows: DTGVSQNPRHKITKRGQNVTFRCDPISEHNRLYWYRQTLGQGPEFLTYFQNEAQLEKSRLLSDRFSAERPKGSFSTLEIQRTEQGDSAMYLCASSPQGAFTEAFFGQGTRLTVV.

DNA of the CDR3: TGTGCCAGCAGGGGGACAGAGAACACCGGGGAGCTGTTTTTT. It translates to CASRGTENTGELFF. The V call is TRBV6-5, the J call TRBJ2-2, with TRBD1 matching 7 bases. CDR3 length: 14 amino acids. Per germline, CDR1 MNHEY and CDR2 SVGAGI. J lost 1 base, V lost 6 bases, and 2 bases had no gene match.

This clonotype was recorded a few times. The V gene is TRBV6-6, the J gene TRBJ2-2; 7 bases are shared with TRBD1. V was pared by 6 bases and J by 3 bases, with 7 bases of the junction left unmatched. CDR1 and CDR2 (germline): MNHNY, SVGAGI (reference sequence). There are 15 residues in the CDR3. Written as DNA, the CDR3 is TGTGCCAGCAGACTAAACAGGGGTGACACCGGGGAGCTGTTTTTT. Translation: CASRLNRGDTGELFF.

This clonotype was seen a handful of times. V is TRBV21-1 and J is TRBJ1-4. TRBV21-1 is an annotated pseudogene. The CDR3 sequence is 15 residues long. In nucleotides, the CDR3 is TGTGCCAGCAGCAAAGACTCAGACCCTAATGAAAAACTGTTTTTT. This sequence encodes CASSKDSDPNEKLFF.

This clonotype showed up just a few times. This chain joins TRBV7-9 and TRBJ1-1, with D possibly matching TRBD1 (5 bases). The germline gives CDR1 SEHNR, CDR2 FQNEAQ (reference sequence). CDR3 size: 15 residues. Trimming removed 5 bases from V and 0 bases from J, with 13 bases in between. CDR3 nucleotides: TGTGCCAGCAGCCGGGGCTCCTCCATGAACACTGAAGCTTTCTTT. Protein product: CASSRGSSMNTEAFF. Together with reference TRBV7-9 and TRBJ1-1, the CDR3 gives the full variable domain: DTGVSQNPRHKITKRGQNVTFRCDPISEHNRLYWYRQTLGQGPEFLTYFQNEAQLEKSRLLSDRFSAERPKGSFSTLEIQRTEQGDSAMYLCASSRGSSMNTEAFFGQGTRLTVV.

This clonotype showed up just a few times. The chain is built from TRBV7-9 and TRBJ2-7; 10 nucleotides align to TRBD1. Per the germline V gene, CDR1 is SEHNR and CDR2 is FQNEAQ (reference sequence). This CDR3 spans 16 amino acids. The V and J ends lost 6 bases and 3 bases, in that order; junction bases with no gene match: 11. The DNA of the CDR3 is TGTGCCAGCAGACCAGGGTCGGACAGGGGGAACTACGAGCAGTACTTC. The encoded protein is CASRPGSDRGNYEQYF. The full variable domain, with the rest looked up from reference TRBV7-9 and TRBJ2-7, is DTGVSQNPRHKITKRGQNVTFRCDPISEHNRLYWYRQTLGQGPEFLTYFQNEAQLEKSRLLSDRFSAERPKGSFSTLEIQRTEQGDSAMYLCASRPGSDRGNYEQYFGPGTRLTVT.

This clonotype showed up many times. V gene TRBV7-9 combines with J gene TRBJ2-5; weak D call: TRBD2 (5 bases). This CDR3 spans 16 amino acids. V was shortened by 1 base and J by 1 base, with 13 bases between the two germline ends. Germline-derived CDR1 and CDR2 are SEHNR and FQNEAQ (reference sequence). CDR3 in DNA: TGTGCCAGCAGCTTAGATCCCCTAGCAGCCCAAGAGACCCAGTACTTC. Protein: CASSLDPLAAQETQYF.

In this sample, this clonotype turned up many times. The chain couples TRBV5-1 to TRBJ2-5; D is undetermined. The CDR3 is 14 amino acids. Germline loops: CDR1 SGHRS, CDR2 YFSETQ. V lost 0 bases and J lost 5, with 11 bases in between. The CDR3 region has the DNA TGCGCCAGCAGCTTGGCGCAGATGGGGGAGACCCAGTACTTC. This sequence encodes CASSLAQMGETQYF.

This clonotype was detected many times. V is TRBV7-2 and J is TRBJ2-7; D perhaps matches TRBD2 (6 bases). There are 15 residues in the CDR3. Trimming took off 4 bases at V and 3 bases at J, with 16 bases between the two ends. CDR1 and CDR2 from the germline V gene are SGHTA and FQGNSA. The CDR3 DNA reads as TGTGCCAGCAGCTCCCCGGGGGTTATCAGCTACGAGCAGTACTTC. This sequence encodes CASSSPGVISYEQYF.

This clonotype was observed at least ten times. This sequence joins TRBV7-6 and TRBJ2-3; TRBD2 agrees at 8 bases. Trimming cost V 3 bases and J 4 bases; bases outside gene matches: 24. This CDR3 has 21 amino acids. The V gene's germline CDR1 is SGHVS and CDR2 FNYEAQ. This CDR3 reads CASSFPLDNPGTRHTADTQYF. CDR3 DNA: TGTGCCAGCAGCTTCCCACTCGACAATCCCGGGACTAGACACACAGCAGATACGCAGTATTTT.

V and J are TRBV6-2 or TRBV6-3 and TRBJ2-3; D gene unclear. V dropped 6 bases and J dropped 0 bases, with 4 bases sitting between them. This CDR3 region has 12 residues. From germline, CDR1 is MNHEY and CDR2 SVGEGT. Written as DNA, the CDR3 is TGTGCCAGCAGAGAGAGCACAGATACGCAGTATTTT. The encoded protein is CASRESTDTQYF.

The table lists this clonotype with a few counts. This chain uses TRBV28 with TRBJ2-6; no clear D gene. This CDR3 is built from 16 residues. Germline V gene data show CDR1 as MDHEN and CDR2 as SYDVKM. V was pared by 2 bases and J by 0 bases, with 8 bases between. The CDR3, as DNA: TGTGCCAGCAGTTTAAACCCGAGCTCTGGGGCCAACGTCCTGACTTTC. Its translation is CASSLNPSSGANVLTF. Full variable domain (rest looked up from reference TRBV28 and TRBJ2-6): DVKVTQSSRYLVKRTGEKVFLECVQDMDHENMFWYRQDPGLGLRLIYFSYDVKMKEKGDIPEGYSVSREKKERFSLILESASTNQTSMYLCASSLNPSSGANVLTFGAGSRLTVL.

The sample holds many counts of this clonotype. The genes are TRBV25-1 and TRBJ2-5, with D uncertain. The V and J ends lost 3 bases and 1 base respectively, with 9 bases between them. The CDR3 covers 14 residues. The V gene's germline CDR1 is MGHDK and CDR2 SYGVNS. The CDR3 sequence: CASSDLRLQETQYF. CDR3 bases: TGTGCCAGCAGTGATCTACGCCTCCAAGAGACCCAGTACTTC.